This T cell receptor (beta chain) appears in the sequencing data of a study of blood T cell repertoires in COVID-19. Overall study: There were acute and convalescent COVID-19 samples, and they came from the United States, Italy and Spain. Nucleic acid was either cDNA or gDNA, and it came from T cells, B-cell-depleted T cells, or PBMCs.

In the authors' workflow: The assay estimated nucleated cells by amplifying reference gene primers. The table came from immunoSEQ multiplex PCR; TCRdb's copy has only in-frame clones and leaves some out. V and J calls and clone size follow that table, whereas D and trimming were derived from the DNA. The sample contains almost 55,000 clones, 90% of which appear only once. This clonotype originated in a middle-aged woman with active COVID-19. Sequenced material: peripheral blood.

CDR3 sequence: CASSEGGYRDSKETQYF. For the CDR3, the DNA is TGTGCCAGCAGTGAAGGGGGTTACCGGGACAGTAAAGAGACCCAGTACTTC. The chain employs TRBV25-1 and TRBJ2-5; 7 bases agree with TRBD1. Per germline, CDR1 MGHDK and CDR2 SYGVNS. The CDR3 runs 17 residues. V trimming: 2 bases; J trimming: 3 bases; junction bases outside the gene matches: 12.